The entry below gives a single TCR beta chain sequence along with its context. The data were obtained in a study of blood T cell repertoires in COVID-19. Across the whole study: PBMCs, B-cell-depleted T cells, or T cells were the source of the cDNA or gDNA that made up the material.

The CDR3 contains 12 residues. Trimming removed 5 bases at V and 6 bases at J, with 8 bases between. Per the germline V gene, CDR1 is LNHDA and CDR2 is SQIVND (reference sequence). Some clones are missing from TCRdb's copy, which holds only in-frame ones; the method was immunoSEQ multiplex PCR. The sample consists of about 180,000 clones, roughly 85% of them appearing once. The sample consisted of peripheral blood. The rearrangement joins TRBV19 to TRBJ1-5; D gene unclear. The receptor's source is a human donor with active or convalescent COVID-19. The donor label of this sample is uncertain. CDR3 protein: CASSVGGQPQHF. The CDR3 DNA follows: TGTGCCAGTAGTGTAGGCGGTCAGCCCCAGCATTTT.